This T cell receptor beta chain was retrieved from a study of cytomegalovirus exposure and HLA in healthy donors. The PCR made use of 60 Vbeta and 13 Jbeta primers. TCRdb keeps only in-frame clones here, not all; method: immunoSEQ multiplex PCR. The table shows around 21,000 clones, with around 77% occurring only once. There are 13 residues in the CDR3. CDR1 and CDR2 (germline): WSHSY, SAAADI. The chain has TRBV10-2 and TRBJ2-5; 9 bases agree with TRBD1. The J call may be in error: the DNA end matches TRBJ2-7 better. The origin of this receptor is a man aged 55 to 70 in good health and CMV-seronegative. Input material: PBMCs. Here the CDR3 reads CASSNRGHYEQYF. CDR3 DNA sequence: TGCGCCAGCAGTAACAGGGGGCACTACGAGCAGTACTTC.